The 19 T cell receptor beta chains below all came from one sample that was sequenced in a study of tumor-infiltrating lymphocytes in localized non-small cell lung cancer. Libraries were prepared by immunoSEQ multiplex PCR; TCRdb keeps only in-frame clonotypes and omits some of them. The repertoire holds 14,000 or so clones, 70% to 80% seen once, with 3.5% to 5% in the top ten. Sequenced sample: lung tumor tissue. These receptor sequences come from a human donor with non-small cell lung cancer.

This chain connects TRBV4-3 to TRBJ1-2; tentative D call: TRBD1 (5 bases). Germline assignment: CDR1 LGHNA and CDR2 YSLEER. V was trimmed by 0 bases and J by 0 bases, leaving 14 bases between them. The CDR3 is made up of 17 amino acids. The CDR3 nucleotides read TGCGCCAGCAGCCAAGAATGGGGCAGAACAACTAACTATGGCTACACCTTC. As protein: CASSQEWGRTTNYGYTF.

This clone was recorded only once. The chain couples TRBV7-2 to TRBJ1-2; 12 nucleotides agree with TRBD1. Per the germline V gene, CDR1 is SGHTA and CDR2 is FQGNSA. V shed 9 bases, J shed 4 bases, and the junction held 6 bases outside the gene matches. CDR3 length equals 14 residues. The CDR3 spells CASGTGGTFYGYTF. The CDR3 DNA sequence: TGTGCCAGTGGGACAGGGGGCACATTCTATGGCTACACCTTC.

This chain links TRBV5-1 with TRBJ2-7; 8 bases agree with TRBD1. From germline, CDR1 is SGHRS and CDR2 YFSETQ. The CDR3 loop spans 15 amino acids. V lost 5 bases to trimming and J lost 3 bases; unmatched junction nucleotides: 10. The CDR3 is CASRLFGTGNYEQYF. The CDR3 DNA reads TGCGCCAGCAGGCTATTCGGGACAGGAAACTACGAGCAGTACTTC.

The chain is built from TRBV18 and TRBJ2-1; D is uncertain. Trimming took 0 bases from V and 10 from J, leaving 10 bases between them. This CDR3 region has 13 residues. Per germline, CDR1 KGHSH and CDR2 LQKENI. The CDR3 spells CASSPPKGHEQFF. CDR3 coding DNA: TGTGCCAGCTCACCACCGAAAGGCCACGAGCAGTTCTTC.

This rearrangement joins TRBV5-1 to TRBJ2-3; TRBD1 matches at 12 bases. Trimming removed 4 bases from V and 1 base from J; junction bases left unmatched: 4. This CDR3 is built from 16 residues. The germline CDR1 and CDR2 sequences are SGHRS and YFSETQ. The CDR3 nucleotides are TGCGCCAGCAGCGCGGGACAGGGGGCTGGCACAGATACGCAGTATTTT. This translates into CASSAGQGAGTDTQYF.

On this clone: Germline and junction disagree at one end, which may indicate a read error. V usage is TRBV18 and J usage is TRBJ1-1, with D possibly matching TRBD1 (5 bases). This CDR3 is built from 15 residues. Germline lookup yields CDR1 KGHSH and CDR2 LQKENI. CDR3 nucleotides: TGTGCCAGCTCACAGGGGCTGGGGGTGAAGACTGAAGCTTTCTTT. It yields the protein CASSQGLGVKTEAFF.

The rearrangement joins TRBV7-2 to TRBJ2-1; 15 bases agree with TRBD2. Germline trimming cut 4 bases from V and 1 base from J; bases unmatched to any gene: 8. The CDR3 contains 19 residues. Germline-derived CDR1 and CDR2 are SGHTA and FQGNSA. CDR3 sequence (DNA): TGTGCCAGCAGCTCAAGGGGACTAGCGGGGGGCGGGTCCTACAATGAGCAGTTCTTC. It translates to CASSSRGLAGGGSYNEQFF.

The genes are TRBV9 and TRBJ2-1; no definite D call. Per germline, CDR1 SGDLS and CDR2 YYNGEE. V lost 0 bases, J lost 3 bases, and 7 bases lay in between. The CDR3 loop spans 14 amino acids. The CDR3, as DNA: TGTGCCAGCAGCGTAGCCCAGCTCTACAATGAGCAGTTCTTC. Residues: CASSVAQLYNEQFF.

The J gene is TRBJ2-1, the V gene TRBV2; 12 nucleotides align to TRBD2. The V gene end was trimmed by 1 base and the J gene end by 1 base; junction bases not matched to a gene: 5. Germline V CDR1 and CDR2: SNHLY, FYNNEI. This CDR3 has 18 residues. The CDR3 here is CASSEGTSGIVSYNEQFF. The DNA of the CDR3 is TGTGCCAGCAGTGAAGGGACTAGCGGGATTGTATCCTACAATGAGCAGTTCTTC.

CDR3 DNA: TGCGCCAGCAGCTTGGCCAAAGCGGGGGATGGGACCCAGTACTTC. Amino acid sequence: CASSLAKAGDGTQYF. The chain couples TRBV5-1 to TRBJ2-5; TRBD2 aligns across 8 bases. V was pared by 0 bases and J by 7 bases, with 8 bases of the junction left unmatched. The length of the CDR3 is 15 residues. Looked up from germline, CDR1 is SGHRS and CDR2 is YFSETQ.

The CDR3 sequence is CASSLVVPMNTEAFF. The CDR3 DNA is TGTGCCAGCAGCTTAGTCGTACCCATGAACACTGAAGCTTTCTTT. The chain carries TRBV7-2 and TRBJ1-1; D is unresolved. CDR1 and CDR2 (germline): SGHTA, FQGNSA. The CDR3 contains 15 residues. Trimming pared 1 base from V and 0 bases from J, leaving 9 bases between.

The J gene is TRBJ2-7, the V gene TRBV11-2; 9 nucleotides agree with TRBD1. This CDR3 spans 15 amino acids. Germline V gene data show CDR1 as SGHAT and CDR2 as FQNNGV. V lost 0 bases, J lost 3 bases, and 3 bases stayed unmatched. In nucleotides, the CDR3 is TGTGCCAGCAGCTTAGACCGGGACAGGGACTACGAGCAGTACTTC. Its protein is CASSLDRDRDYEQYF.

The chain uses TRBV30 and TRBJ2-5, with 12 bases identical to TRBD2. The CDR3 contains 13 residues. In germline, CDR1 is GTSNPN, CDR2 SVGIG (reference sequence). J gave up 7 bases and V 7 bases, and 7 bases lay outside the gene matches. This CDR3 reads CAYPPSGGGTQYF. The CDR3 DNA reads TGTGCCTACCCTCCTAGCGGGGGGGGGACCCAGTACTTC.

The J gene is TRBJ2-6, the V gene TRBV5-6; 7 bases are a match to TRBD2. CDR1 and CDR2 (germline): SGHDT, YYEEEE. Unmatched junction bases numbered 12, after V lost 6 bases and J lost 9 bases. The CDR3 runs 15 residues. CDR3 sequence reads: CASTLGGSCNNVLTF. CDR3 bases: TGTGCCAGCACCCTGGGAGGGAGCTGCAACAACGTCCTGACTTTC.

The genes are TRBV30 and TRBJ2-2, with D unclear. The CDR3 totals 14 residues. The ends were cut back, 2 bases at V and 5 bases at J, with 12 bases in the middle. Germline V gene data show CDR1 as GTSNPN and CDR2 as SVGIG (reference sequence). Here the CDR3 reads CAWSPTPETGELFF. CDR3 in DNA: TGTGCCTGGAGTCCTACCCCGGAGACCGGGGAGCTGTTTTTT.

This clone was seen just once. The chain couples TRBV30 to TRBJ2-2; TRBD2 matches 11 bases. This CDR3 contains 17 residues. Unmatched junction bases numbered 9, after V lost 5 bases and J lost 1 base. The germline V gene has CDR1 GTSNPN and CDR2 SVGIG (reference sequence). The chain's CDR3 is CAWRELAGALNTGELFF. The DNA of the CDR3 is TGTGCCTGGCGGGAACTAGCGGGGGCCTTGAACACCGGGGAGCTGTTTTTT. Variable domain in full (rest from reference TRBV30 and TRBJ2-2): SQTIHQWPATLVQPVGSPLSLECTVEGTSNPNLYWYRQAAGRGLQLLFYSVGIGQISSEVPQNLSASRPQDRQFILSSKKLLLSDSGFYLCAWRELAGALNTGELFFGEGSRLTVL.

The CDR3 nucleotides are TGCGCCAGCAGCTTGGATGACAGGGGTCAGCCCCAGCATTTT. Amino acid sequence: CASSLDDRGQPQHF. V and J are TRBV5-1 and TRBJ1-5, with 8 bases that match TRBD1. Germline CDR1 and CDR2: SGHRS and YFSETQ. This CDR3 is built from 14 residues. The V gene end was trimmed by 0 bases and the J gene end by 6 bases; junction bases not matched to a gene: 2.

This clone was found a few times. The chain links TRBV6-5 to TRBJ2-7; D is perhaps TRBD1 (6 bases). The CDR3 has 11 residues. The V gene's germline CDR1 is MNHEY and CDR2 SVGAGI. V was clipped by 5 bases and J by 7 bases, with 9 bases between them. CDR3 loop: CASSHREEQYF. The CDR3 DNA sequence: TGTGCCAGCAGTCACAGGGAGGAGCAGTACTTC.

The rearrangement links TRBV29-1 to TRBJ1-1; TRBD1 is a possible D gene (5 bases). V lost 4 bases, J lost 1 base, and 16 bases lay in between. Germline V lookup: CDR1 SQVTM, CDR2 ANQGSEA. CDR3 length: 15 amino acids. The CDR3, as DNA: TGCAGCGTTGGTATCAGGGAGAGAACGAACACTGAAGCTTTCTTT. Residues: CSVGIRERTNTEAFF.